Listed below are T cell receptor beta chains from one sample, sequenced in a study of T cells in Graves' hyperthyroidism and ophthalmopathy. TCRdb reprocessed the multiplex PCR reads via MiXCR and lists one record per CDR3 protein. This sample yields 400,000 to 600,000 distinct CDR3 sequences, of which roughly a sixth are seen a single time; about 31% belongs to the top ten. Sequencing input: blood. These receptor sequences come from a woman in her twenties or thirties with Graves' ophthalmopathy. Each CDR3 is given with its conserved first and last residue. The D gene is left open where the match is weak. Expanded clones are given a class, and other clones once, few, many or no size at all.

CDR3 DNA	CDR3 protein	V gene	clone size	D gene	J gene
TGCGCCAGCAGCTTAGGAATAGGGGGGGATACGCAGTATTTT	CASSLGIGGDTQYF	TRBV5-1	.	.	TRBJ2-3
TGCAGTGCTAGTTTTGCGCTTGAGGATGAGCAGTTCTTC	CSASFALEDEQFF	TRBV20-1	many	.	TRBJ2-1
TGTGCCAGCAGCTCCCTTTCCGGGACAGGACTCAGCTACGAGCAGTACTTC	CASSSLSGTGLSYEQYF	TRBV27	.	TRBD1	TRBJ2-7
TGTGCCAGCAGCTTGGGGGCGCAGATCAACACTGAAGCTTTCTTT	CASSLGAQINTEAFF	TRBV5-4	once	.	TRBJ1-1
TGTGCCAGCAGCTTATGGAGAGCCGGGATCGAGCAGTACTTC	CASSLWRAGIEQYF	TRBV7-2	many	.	TRBJ2-7
TGTGCCTGGAGTGGGAGGACAGGGGGGCTAGGATGGACTGAAGCTTTCTTT	CAWSGRTGGLGWTEAFF	TRBV30	few	TRBD1	TRBJ1-1
TGCAGCTCGTCCCGGGACTTAAATGAGCAGTTCTTC	CSSSRDLNEQFF	TRBV29-1	many	.	TRBJ2-1
TGCAGCGTTGAAGACGGCGGGAGGGCCCTTGAGCAGTTCTTC	CSVEDGGRALEQFF	TRBV29-1	once	TRBD2	TRBJ2-1
TGTGCCATCAGTGAGTCGCGCGAGGGGGACGAAGGCGAAAAACTGTTTTTT	CAISESREGDEGEKLFF	TRBV10-3	.	.	TRBJ1-4
TGTGCCAGCAGAATAAGCCGGGGGGTGAGCACTGAAGCTTTCTTT	CASRISRGVSTEAFF	TRBV6-2/TRBV6-3	few	.	TRBJ1-1
TGTGCCAGCATGGGAGACAGGGGGCTTAACACTGAAGCTTTCTTT	CASMGDRGLNTEAFF	TRBV2	many	TRBD1	TRBJ1-1
TGTGCCAGCAGTCCCCGACAGGCGAAGCAGTTCTTC	CASSPRQAKQFF	TRBV12-3/TRBV12-4	.	.	TRBJ2-1
TGCGCCAGCAGCCTAACGACCGGACGTACAGATACGCAGTATTTT	CASSLTTGRTDTQYF	TRBV4-3	many	.	TRBJ2-3
TGCAGCGTTGAGGGGAACACTGAAGCTTTCTTT	CSVEGNTEAFF	TRBV29-1	few	.	TRBJ1-1
TGCGCCAGCGGGGACAGCCCCTACAATGAGCAGTTCTTC	CASGDSPYNEQFF	TRBV5-1	few	TRBD1	TRBJ2-1
TGTGCCAGCAGTCCGAGGGGGGGTTACTACGAGCAGTACTTC	CASSPRGGYYEQYF	TRBV27	.	.	TRBJ2-7
TGCAGCCTAGCGGGAGTGGGCTACAATGAGCAGTTCTTC	CSLAGVGYNEQFF	TRBV20-1	many	TRBD2	TRBJ2-1
TGTGCCAGCAGTTTATTTAGGGACGAGCAGTACTTC	CASSLFRDEQYF	TRBV28	many	.	TRBJ2-7
TGTGCCAGCATGGTGAGGGATCACTCCTACGAGCAGTACTTC	CASMVRDHSYEQYF	TRBV6-1	.	.	TRBJ2-7
TGTGCCAGCAGCTTGAAGCGGGAGGGCTCCTACAATGAGCAGTTCTTC	CASSLKREGSYNEQFF	TRBV5-6	.	TRBD2	TRBJ2-1
TGTGCCAGCAGTTACCGTCGGGAAGGGGACGAGCAGTACTTC	CASSYRREGDEQYF	TRBV6-5	.	.	TRBJ2-7
TGTGCCAGCACCGAGTTGGGGATCTCGGGCTACGAGCAGTACTTC	CASTELGISGYEQYF	TRBV2	many	.	TRBJ2-7
TGTGCCACCAGCAGAGATCGGGTGGAGACCCAGTACTTC	CATSRDRVETQYF	TRBV15	many	.	TRBJ2-5
TGTGCCAGCAGTCGGGGCCAGCCCCAGCATTTT	CASSRGQPQHF	TRBV2	.	.	TRBJ1-5
TGCGCCAGCAGTGAGATCCTTCAGCCCCAGCATTTT	CASSEILQPQHF	TRBV10-2	.	.	TRBJ1-5
TGCGCCAGCAGTGAGTCGCTAGGAGAGACCCAGTACTTC	CASSESLGETQYF	TRBV10-1	.	.	TRBJ2-5
TGCGCCAGCAGTGAAACGGGCACCATAAACTATGGCTACACCTTC	CASSETGTINYGYTF	TRBV10-2	.	.	TRBJ1-2
TGCAGTGCCATACAGGGAGGGAACACTGAAGCTTTCTTT	CSAIQGGNTEAFF	TRBV20-1	many	.	TRBJ1-1
TGTGCCAGCAGCTTGGTCCTCGTACAGGGGGGGCCCTACGAGCAGTACTTC	CASSLVLVQGGPYEQYF	TRBV28	.	.	TRBJ2-7
TGCGCCAGCAGCTTGGTTCGCTGGAGCGGGAGTAAAGAGACCCAGTACTTC	CASSLVRWSGSKETQYF	TRBV5-1	.	TRBD2	TRBJ2-5
TGCAGTGCTAGGGGAGTTAATCAGCCCCAGCATTTT	CSARGVNQPQHF	TRBV20-1	few	.	TRBJ1-5
TGCGCCAGCAGCACGGGACAGGACCTCTCTGGAAACACCATATATTTT	CASSTGQDLSGNTIYF	TRBV5-1	many	TRBD1	TRBJ1-3
TGTGCCAGCAGCTTGTGGATTTCCCTGGATACGCAGTATTTT	CASSLWISLDTQYF	TRBV13	many	.	TRBJ2-3
TGTGCCAGCAGCCGGTTGGCAGGGCCCTATGGCTACACCTTC	CASSRLAGPYGYTF	TRBV28	.	.	TRBJ1-2
TGCAGCGTTGAAGGCAGTACTTACGAGCAGTACTTC	CSVEGSTYEQYF	TRBV29-1	many	.	TRBJ2-7
TGCGCCAGCAGCTTGTGGACTGGTCAGCCCCAGCATTTT	CASSLWTGQPQHF	TRBV5-1	few	.	TRBJ1-5
TGCAGCGTTGGGAGGACAGCCTACGAGCAGTACTTC	CSVGRTAYEQYF	TRBV29-1	many	.	TRBJ2-7
TGCAGTGCTAGCCGACCGGGACTAGCGGGAAGTTGGTACAATGAGCAGTTCTTC	CSASRPGLAGSWYNEQFF	TRBV20-1	.	TRBD2	TRBJ2-1
TGTGCCTGGAGGCAAGGCGAGGGCTACACCTTC	CAWRQGEGYTF	TRBV30	.	.	TRBJ1-2
TGTGCCAGCAGGACCGGGACCGAGAACACCGGGGAGCTGTTTTTT	CASRTGTENTGELFF	TRBV25-1	.	.	TRBJ2-2
TGTGCCAGCAGTAATACAGGGTTCTACAATGAGCAGTTCTTC	CASSNTGFYNEQFF	TRBV27	.	.	TRBJ2-1
TGCGCCAGCAGCTTGGAGGGCAGGGCAGAAGCTTTCTTT	CASSLEGRAEAFF	TRBV5-1	few	.	TRBJ1-1
TGTGCCAGCAGAGAAAGCAGGGACACTGAAGCTTTCTTT	CASRESRDTEAFF	TRBV2	many	.	TRBJ1-1
TGCAGTGCTAGAGATCGGGACACGGCCGAGCAGTACTTC	CSARDRDTAEQYF	TRBV20-1	.	.	TRBJ2-7
TGTGCCAGCAGCTTAGACGGACAGGGACCCTACGAGCAGTACTTC	CASSLDGQGPYEQYF	TRBV7-2	.	TRBD1	TRBJ2-7
TGTGCCAGCAGTTCGAGGGGATTAGCAGGGGATGGCTACACCTTC	CASSSRGLAGDGYTF	TRBV27	many	.	TRBJ1-2
TGCAGTGCTAGAGTCAGCGGGTATAGCAATCAGCCCCAGCATTTT	CSARVSGYSNQPQHF	TRBV20-1	.	.	TRBJ1-5
TGCGCCAGCAGCCCGGGAGTACCCCCCCCCGCCGAGCAGTACTTC	CASSPGVPPPAEQYF	TRBV5-1	many	.	TRBJ2-7